This T cell receptor beta chain is drawn from a study of response to subunit inactivated influenza vaccine. The ends were cut back, 1 base at V and 4 bases at J, with 9 bases in the middle. Per the germline V gene, CDR1 is LGHDT and CDR2 is YNNKEL (reference sequence). CDR3 length: 14 residues. TCRdb reanalysed the RT-PCR reads using MiXCR and keeps one entry per CDR3 protein. This table has 150,000 to 200,000 distinct CDR3 sequences, about 11% appearing once. J is TRBJ2-3 and V is TRBV3-1; TRBD2 might be the D (5 bases). The TCR was taken from a man over 45 who received an inactivated influenza vaccine. Here the sequenced sample was non-naive T cells sorted from PBMCs, taken roughly 47 days after vaccination. CDR3 sequence: CASSQAASSDTQYF. The CDR3 nucleotides are TGTGCCAGCAGCCAAGCGGCTAGCTCAGATACGCAGTATTTT.